This T cell receptor beta chain appears in the sequencing data of a study of control samples from healthy donors and cancer patients. Clones were sequenced by immunoSEQ multiplex PCR, and TCRdb holds only the in-frame ones, with some missing. The sample carries over 100,000 clones, around 90% recorded once. Germline lookup yields CDR1 SNHLY and CDR2 FYNNEI. V was cut by 7 bases and J by 5 bases, with 9 bases left in between. The CDR3 totals 12 residues. The sequencing input was blood. This chain uses TRBV2 with TRBJ1-3; D is perhaps TRBD1 (5 bases). The receptor was derived from a man aged 18-30 years in good health. CDR3 in amino acids: CASIGGRNTIYF. CDR3 nucleotides: TGTGCCAGCATTGGGGGACGAAACACCATATATTTT.